This T cell receptor (beta chain) was identified during a study of OX40 agonist ivuxolimab in advanced cancers. Study outcomes and limitations: Patients with a partial response at 0.1-3.0 mg/kg had among the lowest clonal expansion. Nonresponders included some who also had low normalized T-cell clonal expansion. Clones of CD4+ and CD8+ blood T cells grew by week 6 at doses of 0.1 to 3.0 mg/kg.

Concerning this clone itself: The antigen is not known.

The length of the CDR3 is 15 residues. The V gene lost 5 bases and the J gene lost 3 bases, with 14 bases spanning the gap. The germline gives CDR1 MDHEN, CDR2 SYDVKM. Samples of blood were obtained at baseline, on cycle 4 day 1, and on cycle 7 day 1. Measured with immunoSEQ multiplex PCR; TCRdb has only the in-frame clones, and not every one. Here the sample spans around 21,000 clones, over 75% being singletons. The input for sequencing was CD4+ or CD8+ T cells sorted from blood, taken in a trial of the OX40 agonist ivuxolimab. This receptor was identified in an adult with an advanced solid tumor such as melanoma, head and neck, liver or kidney cancer. The chain has TRBV28 and TRBJ1-5; TRBD1 might be the D (6 bases). The CDR3 reads CASSPGGTTNQPQHF. The CDR3 bases are TGTGCCAGCAGTCCGGGAGGGACAACCAATCAGCCCCAGCATTTT.